The clone carrying this TCR beta chain was found a few times. Its antigen is not identified. The Oncomine TCR Beta short-read assay generated sequence data from the DNA of cultured CD4+ T cells. One entry per CDR3 protein, called by TCRdb with MiXCR from the PCR reads. The sample yields roughly 20,000 distinct CDR3 sequences, under 30% seen once. Treatment defined: 10-day PBMC culture with coronavirus spike peptide pools or control peptides (ViraFEST assay). This CDR3 region has 15 residues. Per germline, CDR1 KGHDR and CDR2 SFDVKD. J was trimmed by 0 bases and V by 3 bases; bases with no gene match: 3. The sample belongs to a study of vaccination and CD4 T cells after COVID-19.

This clonotype originated in a human donor with COVID-19. The sequencing input was cultured CD4+ T cells from blood. V gene TRBV24-1 combines with J gene TRBJ2-5, with 7 bases identical to TRBD1. CDR3 region: CATSDTTGNQETQYF. The CDR3 region has the DNA TGTGCCACCAGTGATACGACAGGGAACCAAGAGACCCAGTACTTC.